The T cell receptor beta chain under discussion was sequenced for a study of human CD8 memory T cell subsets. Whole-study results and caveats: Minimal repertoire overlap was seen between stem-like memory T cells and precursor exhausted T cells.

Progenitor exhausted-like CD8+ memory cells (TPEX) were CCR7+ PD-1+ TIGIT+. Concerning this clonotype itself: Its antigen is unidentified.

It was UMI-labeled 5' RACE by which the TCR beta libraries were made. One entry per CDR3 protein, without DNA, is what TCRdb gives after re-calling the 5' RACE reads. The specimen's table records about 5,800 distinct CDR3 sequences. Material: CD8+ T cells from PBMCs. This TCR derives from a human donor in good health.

Here the CDR3 reads CASRLYETGLESYEQYF. The V and J genes are TRBV6-2 or TRBV6-3 and TRBJ2-7; checking the TCRdb D call of TRBD1 is not possible without DNA. CDR1 is MNHEY and CDR2 is SVGEGT in the germline V gene. This CDR3 has 17 amino acids.